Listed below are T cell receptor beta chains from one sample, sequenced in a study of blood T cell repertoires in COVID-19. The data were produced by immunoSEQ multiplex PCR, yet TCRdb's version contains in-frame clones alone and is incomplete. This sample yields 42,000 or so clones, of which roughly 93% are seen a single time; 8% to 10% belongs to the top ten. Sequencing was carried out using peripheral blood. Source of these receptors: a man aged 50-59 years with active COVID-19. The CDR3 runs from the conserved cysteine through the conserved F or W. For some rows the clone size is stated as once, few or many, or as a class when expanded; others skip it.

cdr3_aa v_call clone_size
CASSYGTSGNTGELFF TRBV6-5 few
CASSLTGGMGEAFF TRBV5-4 NA
CASSQVISTDTQYF TRBV4-1 NA
CASSSTEPYEQYF TRBV27 few
CASSLSGKETQYF TRBV5-1 NA
CASRTTGNTEAFF TRBV6-5 NA
CASSTGGTEAFF TRBV28 NA
CASSLGGGPLPYEQYF TRBV28 NA
CASSGTGLAGGYNEQFF TRBV19 NA
CASRDPSGLRYGYTF TRBV6-5 NA
CASSLIMRQGNTGELFF TRBV5-4 NA
CSVETTADTEAFF TRBV29-1 NA
CASSLGQGALRDTQYF TRBV28 NA
CASSRPGTDSSYEQYF TRBV7-9 NA
CASSAGTSGSKPEQYF TRBV25-1 NA
CASSEQGPNTEAFF TRBV7-6 once
CAWSGLAGSSSTDTQYF TRBV30 once
CASSLGGTLSNGYTF TRBV28 once
CAWNWGLAGSEQYF TRBV30 NA
CASSEGGWARTYEQYF TRBV2 NA
CAWSLRQGRCTF TRBV30 NA
CASSLDGVGTEAFF TRBV5-6 NA
CATSEGLASSTDTQYF TRBV15 NA
CASSPSRDSSGEQYF TRBV13 NA
CATSPRRGTGTTRYF TRBV15 NA
CASSGRLAGVAEQFF TRBV28 NA
CASSLYSAGGGGDTQYF TRBV5-4 NA
CASSQGTASSYEQYF TRBV4-2 NA
CASSPSGLTNSPLHF TRBV27 NA
CASRPGTGAPYEQYF TRBV19 NA
CASSMSSGEAVLYF TRBV10-2 NA
CASSSTGAYGYTF TRBV6-5 few
CATSGKHADETQYF TRBV15 NA
CASRGGVEFYEQYF TRBV6-5 once
CASTQGTDTQYF TRBV3-1/TRBV3-2 once
CASSWETGGPISPLHF TRBV5-1 NA
CASSYGRSTEAFF TRBV6-5 NA
CASSPLSADVANTGELFF TRBV7-6 NA
CASSPGGSYGYTF TRBV5-6 NA
CASSINRNTEAFF TRBV19 NA
CASSSRLLPNTGELFF TRBV7-3 NA
CASSLGSGSNTGELFF TRBV7-3 once
CASSNGRAPGELFF TRBV19 NA
CASSYGQVNNEQFF TRBV6-5 NA
CASSQAGEQFF TRBV12-3/TRBV12-4 NA
CASTDRGDTEAFF TRBV6-5 NA
CASSARWRTPNSPLHF TRBV19 NA